Listed below are T cell receptor beta chains from one sample, sequenced in a study of T cell changes during pregnancy in multiple sclerosis. Some clones are missing from TCRdb's copy, which holds only in-frame ones; the method was immunoSEQ multiplex PCR. The sample lists 40,000 to 50,000 clones, roughly 95% occurring once. The starting material was CD4+ T cells from peripheral blood mononuclear cells, obtained in the third trimester of pregnancy. The receptor set was obtained from a female donor with multiple sclerosis, enrolled in a pregnancy study. Each CDR3 is given with its conserved first and last residue. A D gene is named only where the DNA matches it firmly. Clone size, where shown, is once, few, many, or a class for clones that have expanded.

clone_size j_call v_call d_call cdr3_aa cdr3_nt
NA TRBJ1-1 TRBV6-1 TRBD1 CASSRTGGLNTEAFF TGTGCCAGCAGTCGGACAGGGGGGTTGAACACTGAAGCTTTCTTT
NA TRBJ2-7 TRBV13 NA CASSLGTKVRAYEQYF TGTGCCAGCAGCTTGGGGACAAAAGTTCGAGCCTACGAGCAGTACTTC
NA TRBJ1-5 TRBV27 NA CASSLGGGNQPQHF TGTGCCAGCAGTTTAGGAGGGGGCAATCAGCCCCAGCATTTT
NA TRBJ2-1 TRBV9 NA CASSPPSDNEQFF TGTGCCAGCAGCCCCCCCTCCGACAATGAGCAGTTCTTC
NA TRBJ1-1 TRBV5-1 NA CASSLNVENTEAFF TGCGCCAGCAGCTTGAATGTAGAGAACACTGAAGCTTTCTTT
NA TRBJ2-4 TRBV30 TRBD2 CAWTQRGGALSKNIQYF TGTGCCTGGACCCAACGGGGGGGGGCGTTGTCCAAAAACATTCAGTACTTC
NA TRBJ2-1 TRBV9 TRBD2 CASSPSPSGGQGEQFF TGTGCCAGCAGCCCCAGCCCGAGCGGGGGGCAGGGTGAGCAGTTCTTC
once TRBJ1-4 TRBV7-2 NA CASSSDQGFGEKLFF TGTGCCAGCAGCTCAGATCAGGGGTTCGGGGAAAAACTGTTTTTT
few TRBJ2-1 TRBV7-3 TRBD2 CASSFTSGTSVEQFF TGTGCCAGCAGCTTCACATCCGGGACTAGCGTTGAGCAGTTCTTC
NA TRBJ2-2 TRBV27 NA CASSLFIQVVGDTGELFF TGTGCCAGCAGTTTATTTATCCAGGTGGTAGGGGACACCGGGGAGCTGTTTTTT
once TRBJ2-6 TRBV14 NA CASSQDLGGLGANVLTF TGTGCCAGCAGCCAAGATCTGGGAGGCCTGGGGGCCAACGTCCTGACTTTC
NA TRBJ2-5 TRBV5-4 TRBD1 CASSPRDRVTETQYF TGTGCCAGCAGCCCACGAGACAGGGTAACGGAGACCCAGTACTTC
NA TRBJ2-1 TRBV5-1 TRBD2 CASSFGTSGGPYNEQFF TGCGCCAGCAGCTTCGGGACTAGCGGGGGCCCATACAATGAGCAGTTCTTC
NA TRBJ2-3 TRBV25-1 NA CASSDIADTQYF TGTGCCAGCAGTGATATAGCAGATACGCAGTATTTT
NA TRBJ2-2 TRBV7-2 TRBD2 CASSLFGRDTGELFF TGTGCCAGCAGCTTATTCGGGAGGGACACCGGGGAGCTGTTTTTT
NA TRBJ2-5 TRBV7-8 TRBD2 CASSLLGRRRAGRETQYF TGTGCCAGCAGCTTATTGGGCCGTCGGCGAGCGGGGCGGGAGACCCAGTACTTC
NA TRBJ2-2 TRBV11-2 NA CASSLQNTGELFF TGTGCCAGCAGCTTACAGAACACCGGGGAGCTGTTTTTT
once TRBJ2-3 TRBV29-1 NA CSTPYGDRFTSTDTQYF TGCAGCACACCATACGGCGACAGGTTTACTAGCACAGATACGCAGTATTTT
NA TRBJ2-4 TRBV18 NA CASSPSAGKNIQYF TGTGCCAGCTCACCAAGCGCTGGCAAAAACATTCAGTACTTC
NA TRBJ1-5 TRBV18 NA CASSLQGNQPQHF TGTGCCAGCTCACTTCAGGGAAATCAGCCCCAGCATTTT
NA TRBJ1-5 TRBV28 NA CASSNYRDNQPQHF TGTGCCAGCAGCAATTACAGGGACAATCAGCCCCAGCATTTT
NA TRBJ2-1 TRBV4-3 TRBD2 CASSQVGRRGNEQFF TGCGCCAGCAGCCAGGTCGGACGGCGGGGGAATGAGCAGTTCTTC
NA TRBJ1-3 TRBV19 TRBD1 CASSSGQGNTIYF TGTGCCAGTAGTTCGGGACAGGGAAACACCATATATTTT
NA TRBJ2-2 TRBV7-2 NA CASSSGQTTGELFF TGTGCCAGCAGCTCAGGACAGACCACCGGGGAGCTGTTTTTT
NA TRBJ1-5 TRBV5-6 NA CASSSRESNQPQHF TGTGCCAGCAGCTCCCGGGAGTCCAATCAGCCCCAGCATTTT
NA TRBJ1-5 TRBV7-2 NA CASSLEWTVNQPQHF TGTGCCAGCAGCTTAGAGTGGACAGTTAATCAGCCCCAGCATTTT
NA TRBJ2-7 TRBV18 TRBD1 CASSPVAQGDFYEQYF TGTGCCAGCTCACCGGTCGCACAGGGGGATTTCTACGAGCAGTACTTC
NA TRBJ2-3 TRBV5-1 TRBD2 CASSLAPAGLNTDTQYF TGCGCCAGCAGCTTGGCCCCAGCGGGACTAAACACAGATACGCAGTATTTT
NA TRBJ1-4 TRBV11-2 NA CASSLDQATGYNEKLFF TGTGCCAGCAGCTTAGATCAGGCGACAGGATATAATGAAAAACTGTTTTTT
NA TRBJ1-2 TRBV7-8 NA CASSLSPGADGYTF TGTGCCAGCAGCTTATCCCCCGGCGCGGATGGCTACACCTTC
NA TRBJ1-2 TRBV4-1 NA CASSQGGERYGYTF TGCGCCAGCAGCCAGGGGGGAGAACGCTATGGCTACACCTTC
NA TRBJ2-5 TRBV7-3 TRBD2 CASSPNLAGVGETQYF TGTGCCAGCAGCCCGAACCTAGCGGGAGTGGGCGAGACCCAGTACTTC
once TRBJ2-1 TRBV5-6 TRBD2 CASSLRDYDYNEQFF TGTGCCAGCAGCCTCCGGGACTACGACTACAATGAGCAGTTCTTC
few TRBJ1-1 TRBV10-3 TRBD1 CAISANDRGGTEAFF TGTGCCATCAGCGCCAACGACAGGGGTGGGACTGAAGCTTTCTTT
NA TRBJ2-3 TRBV15 TRBD2 CATSSGGVTDTQYF TGTGCCACCAGCAGCGGGGGGGTCACAGATACGCAGTATTTT
NA TRBJ1-5 TRBV27 NA CASSSHAAGPSNQPQHF TGTGCCAGCAGTTCCCATGCTGCGGGACCGAGCAATCAGCCCCAGCATTTT
NA TRBJ1-2 TRBV18 TRBD1 CASSPRTGKDYGYTF TGTGCCAGCTCACCAAGGACAGGGAAAGACTATGGCTACACCTTC
NA TRBJ1-6 TRBV5-8 NA CASSVGGGSSYNSPLHF TGTGCCAGCAGCGTGGGTGGTGGGAGCTCCTATAATTCACCCCTCCACTTT
NA TRBJ2-7 TRBV28 TRBD2 CASSFTLAGNSYEQYF TGTGCCAGCAGTTTCACCCTAGCGGGGAACTCCTACGAGCAGTACTTC
NA TRBJ1-6 TRBV6-6 TRBD1 CASSYRGQTYNSPLHF TGTGCCAGCAGTTACCGGGGACAGACCTATAATTCACCCCTCCACTTT
NA TRBJ2-2 TRBV28 TRBD1 CASRSGTGLNTGELFF TGTGCCAGCAGATCCGGGACAGGACTGAACACCGGGGAGCTGTTTTTT
NA TRBJ1-4 TRBV28 NA CASSFQNPKKLFF TGTGCCAGCAGTTTCCAGAATCCCAAAAAACTGTTTTTT
NA TRBJ2-5 TRBV6-6 TRBD2 CASSYSEGTIQETQYF TGTGCCAGCAGTTACTCGGAAGGGACTATCCAAGAGACCCAGTACTTC
NA TRBJ1-3 TRBV2 NA CASSSQGNGDTIYF TGTGCCAGCAGTTCACAGGGTAACGGTGACACCATATATTTT
NA TRBJ2-7 TRBV6-6 NA CASSYSRDSSYEQYF TGTGCCAGCAGTTACTCGAGAGACAGCTCCTACGAGCAGTACTTC
NA TRBJ1-5 TRBV10-1 NA CASSVSGARRQPQHF TGCGCCAGCAGTGTCTCAGGGGCCAGGCGTCAGCCCCAGCATTTT
NA TRBJ1-1 TRBV14 NA CASSQDLWATEAFF TGTGCCAGCAGCCAAGATCTTTGGGCCACTGAAGCTTTCTTT
NA TRBJ1-1 TRBV7-8 NA CASSLAQNTEAFF TGTGCCAGCAGCTTAGCACAGAACACTGAAGCTTTCTTT
NA TRBJ2-1 TRBV28 TRBD2 CASLGTSGSNEQFF TGTGCCAGCCTCGGGACTAGCGGGTCGAATGAGCAGTTCTTC
once TRBJ2-5 TRBV7-7 NA CASSSGSQVGTQYF TGTGCCAGCAGCTCAGGGTCTCAGGTGGGGACCCAGTACTTC
once TRBJ2-5 TRBV11-2 TRBD2 CASSLNSGSVIETQYF TGTGCCAGCAGCTTAAATAGCGGGAGCGTTATAGAGACCCAGTACTTC
NA TRBJ2-1 TRBV6-1 NA CASSGQSYNEQFF TGTGCCAGCAGTGGACAGTCCTACAATGAGCAGTTCTTC